The text below deals with one T cell receptor (beta chain). Antigen unknown. Reverse transcription of about 0.45 to 1 ug RNA was performed with random hexamers. The authors amplified TCR beta CDR3 across 54 Vbeta and 13 Jbeta using immunoSEQ multiplex PCR. TCRdb passed the immunoSEQ multiplex PCR reads through MiXCR, listing each CDR3 protein once. The sample contains about 210,000 distinct CDR3 sequences, 95% of which appear only once. This specimen belongs to a study of CD8 T cells in Susac syndrome. Study outcomes and limitations: That the number of individuals in its TCR sequencing and HLA analysis was relatively small was acknowledged by the study.

CDR1 DFQATT and CDR2 SNEGSKA come from the germline V gene (reference sequence). The ends were cut back, 7 bases at V and 0 bases at J, with 10 bases in the middle. There are 13 residues in the CDR3. Relapsing-remitting disease, either stable or active, was present in the treatment-naive patients who were the multiple sclerosis controls. Sample: CD4+ T cells from PBMCs. This chain joins TRBV20-1 and TRBJ2-4; D is unresolved. This receptor was taken from a human donor with multiple sclerosis. The CDR3 protein is CSGPDQAKNIQYF. CDR3 bases: TGCAGTGGGCCCGATCAAGCCAAAAACATTCAGTACTTC.